This passage covers 3 T cell receptor beta chains from one sample sequenced in a study of shared clonotypes between healthy human individuals. CD8 cells classed as naive were CD45RO-negative and positively selected for CCR7, excluding terminally differentiated effector memory CD45RA+ cells. Libraries were prepared by immunoSEQ multiplex PCR; TCRdb keeps only in-frame clonotypes and omits some of them. The repertoire holds millions of clones, about 95% seen once, with about 1.1% in the top ten. The sequenced material came from naive CD8+ T cells sorted from blood. Receptors were obtained from a man aged 18 to 30 in good health.

J is TRBJ1-4 and V is TRBV10-3; D is possibly TRBD1 (6 bases). The CDR3 spans 12 residues. Germline assignment: CDR1 ENHRY and CDR2 SYGVKD. V lost 4 bases and J 8 bases, leaving 8 bases between the germline ends. CDR3 DNA sequence: TGTGCCATCAGTGGTACAGGGGAAAAACTGTTTTTT. Its translation is CAISGTGEKLFF.

The V and J genes are TRBV19 and TRBJ1-2; D may be TRBD1 (6 bases). This CDR3 comprises 14 residues. The V end was cut by 5 bases, the J end by 0 bases, with 10 bases between. The germline V gene encodes CDR1 LNHDA and CDR2 SQIVND (reference sequence). CDR3 coding DNA: TGTGCCAGTAGTGCGGGGGCGACTAACTATGGCTACACCTTC. The encoded protein is CASSAGATNYGYTF.

On this clone itself: This specimen includes other DNA sequences encoding the same CDR3. The chain employs TRBV18 and TRBJ2-5, with D possibly TRBD2 on 6 matching bases. The CDR3 contains 14 residues. Trimming took 1 base from V and 5 from J, leaving 11 bases between them. Germline CDR1 KGHSH, CDR2 LQKENI. The CDR3 protein is CASSPRAGRETQYF. The CDR3, as DNA: TGTGCCAGCTCACCACGTGCAGGGAGGGAGACCCAGTACTTC. Supplemented by reference TRBV18 and TRBJ2-5, the full variable domain reads NAGVMQNPRHLVRRRGQEARLRCSPMKGHSHVYWYRQLPEEGLKFMVYLQKENIIDESGMPKERFSAEFPKEGPSILRIQQVVRGDSAAYFCASSPRAGRETQYFGPGTRLLVL.